A selection of T cell receptor beta chains follows, all from one sample in a study of blood T cells in healthy people across ages. TCRdb reanalysed the 5' RACE reads using MiXCR and keeps one entry per CDR3 protein. This table holds approximately 1.5 million distinct CDR3 sequences, approximately 39% found once. Sequencing was carried out using blood. The receptors were gathered from a woman under 30 in good health. Each CDR3 is given with its conserved first and last residue. D genes are given only for firm matches. The size field is filled for only some rows; it gives once, few, many or a size class.

CASSLPGTEQFF TGCGCCAGCAGCTTGCCCGGAACTGAGCAGTTCTTC NA TRBJ2-1 TRBV5-1 NA
CSVRNQERGPRETQYF TGCAGTGTTAGGAATCAGGAACGGGGCCCAAGAGAGACCCAGTACTTC once TRBJ2-5 TRBV20-1 NA
CASSYLAGAKNIQYF TGTGCCAGCAGTTACCTAGCGGGAGCCAAAAACATTCAGTACTTC NA TRBJ2-4 TRBV28 TRBD2
CASSRTSGRANFQFF TGTGCCAGCAGTCGGACTAGCGGGAGGGCCAATTTCCAGTTCTTC few TRBJ2-1 TRBV6-2/TRBV6-3 TRBD2
CASRPGQGGEKLFF TGTGCCAGCAGGCCGGGACAGGGTGGTGAAAAACTGTTTTTT NA TRBJ1-4 TRBV11-2 TRBD1
CSDHEVRQPQHF TGCAGCGACCACGAAGTAAGACAGCCCCAGCATTTT few TRBJ1-5 TRBV29-1 NA
CASSYADTGWTQYF TGTGCCAGCAGTTACGCGGATACAGGGTGGACCCAGTACTTC few TRBJ2-5 TRBV6-2/TRBV6-3 NA
CASRPGLADLETQYF TGTGCCAGCAGACCCGGACTAGCGGACCTAGAGACCCAGTACTTC NA TRBJ2-5 TRBV27 TRBD2
CSAWDDDEQYF TGCAGTGCTTGGGACGACGATGAGCAGTACTTC NA TRBJ2-5 TRBV20-1 NA
CASRVFPGQGVLFF TGTGCCAGCCGGGTTTTTCCGGGACAGGGAGTTCTGTTCTTC few TRBJ2-1 TRBV2 TRBD1
CASSLVSGYSTGELFF TGCGCCAGCAGCTTGGTGTCAGGTTATTCCACCGGGGAGCTGTTTTTT few TRBJ2-2 TRBV5-1 NA
CASSDRQNQPQHF TGTGCCAGCAGTGATAGACAGAATCAGCCCCAGCATTTT few TRBJ1-5 TRBV2 NA
CASSLGSFTEKLFF TGTGCCAGCAGTTTAGGCTCTTTCACGGAAAAACTGTTTTTT NA TRBJ1-4 TRBV27 NA
CASSLDGSTTDTQYF TGTGCCAGCAGCTTAGACGGGAGTACCACAGATACGCAGTATTTT few TRBJ2-3 TRBV11-1 NA
CSALPGERYEQFF TGCAGTGCCCTACCGGGCGAGCGTTATGAGCAGTTCTTC few TRBJ2-1 TRBV20-1 NA
CASSFFPTVDGEKLFF TGTGCCAGCAGTTTTTTCCCGACGGTGGATGGAGAAAAACTGTTTTTT few TRBJ1-4 TRBV27 NA
CASSEQGMNTEAFF TGTGCCAGCAGTGAACAGGGGATGAACACTGAAGCTTTCTTT many TRBJ1-1 TRBV5-1 TRBD1
CASSPLGRAGDETQYF TGTGCCAGCAGTCCCCTAGGACGAGCGGGAGATGAGACCCAGTACTTC NA TRBJ2-5 TRBV5-6 TRBD2
CASSATGRQETQYF TGTGCCAGCAGCGCTACAGGGCGCCAAGAGACCCAGTACTTC few TRBJ2-5 TRBV7-9 NA
CASTATRGPNLYEQYF TGTGCCAGCACTGCCACCAGGGGGCCCAATCTCTACGAGCAGTACTTC NA TRBJ2-7 TRBV11-2 TRBD1
CASSLTSGVSTDTQYF TGTGCCAGCAGCTTGACTAGCGGGGTTAGCACAGATACGCAGTATTTT NA TRBJ2-3 TRBV11-2 TRBD2
CASRSGLPEQYF TGTGCCAGCAGGTCGGGACTCCCTGAGCAGTACTTC few TRBJ2-7 TRBV12-3/TRBV12-4 NA
CASRPGTGWTGELFF TGTGCCAGCAGACCCGGGACAGGGTGGACCGGGGAGCTGTTTTTT few TRBJ2-2 TRBV27 TRBD1
CASSPLQNYGYTF TGTGCCAGCAGTCCTCTTCAAAACTATGGCTACACCTTC NA TRBJ1-2 TRBV12-3/TRBV12-4 NA
CSADGDTGEGWNIQYF TGCAGTGCTGACGGGGACACGGGGGAGGGTTGGAACATTCAGTACTTC few TRBJ2-4 TRBV20-1 NA
CAISDPGGGDTNYGYTF TGTGCCATCAGTGACCCGGGAGGTGGGGACACTAACTATGGCTACACCTTC NA TRBJ1-2 TRBV10-3 NA
CASSEEGGTGTHEQFF TGTGCCAGCAGCGAGGAGGGGGGGACAGGTACGCATGAGCAGTTCTTC few TRBJ2-1 TRBV9 NA
CASSLPGTGETRYF TGTGCCAGCAGCTTACCGGGGACAGGAGAGACCCGGTACTTC NA TRBJ2-5 TRBV7-8 TRBD1
CASRGLTGISSPLHF TGTGCCAGCAGGGGCCTGACAGGGATAAGTTCACCCCTCCACTTT once TRBJ1-6 TRBV28 TRBD1
CSAPYPGGSTRDTQYF TGCAGTGCTCCATATCCAGGGGGTTCTACCAGGGATACGCAGTATTTT NA TRBJ2-3 TRBV20-1 TRBD1
CASTQAGTSNEQYF TGTGCCAGCACCCAAGCCGGGACTAGCAACGAGCAGTACTTC NA TRBJ2-7 TRBV25-1 TRBD2
CASQPPGPTTYGTQYF TGTGCCAGCCAACCGCCGGGACCTACTACATACGGTACGCAGTATTTT few TRBJ2-3 TRBV27 NA